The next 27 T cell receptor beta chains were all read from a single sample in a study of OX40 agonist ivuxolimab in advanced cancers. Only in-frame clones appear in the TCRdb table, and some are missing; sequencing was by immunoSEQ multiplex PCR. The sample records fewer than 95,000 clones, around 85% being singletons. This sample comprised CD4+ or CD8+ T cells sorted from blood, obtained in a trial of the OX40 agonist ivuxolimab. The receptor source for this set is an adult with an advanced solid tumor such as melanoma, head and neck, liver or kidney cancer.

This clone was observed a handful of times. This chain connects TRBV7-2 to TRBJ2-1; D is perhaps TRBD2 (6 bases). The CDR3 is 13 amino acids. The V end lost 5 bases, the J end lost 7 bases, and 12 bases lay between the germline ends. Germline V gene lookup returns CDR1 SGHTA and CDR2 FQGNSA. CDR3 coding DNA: TGTGCCAGCAGCCAGCAGGGAGGTAATGAGCAGTTCTTC. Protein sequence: CASSQQGGNEQFF.

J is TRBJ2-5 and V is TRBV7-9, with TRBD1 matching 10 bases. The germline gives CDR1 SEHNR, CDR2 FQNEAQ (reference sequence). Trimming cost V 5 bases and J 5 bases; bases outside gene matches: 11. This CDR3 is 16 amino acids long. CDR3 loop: CASSSTDRGWTETQYF. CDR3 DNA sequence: TGTGCCAGCAGCAGTACGGACAGGGGGTGGACGGAGACCCAGTACTTC.

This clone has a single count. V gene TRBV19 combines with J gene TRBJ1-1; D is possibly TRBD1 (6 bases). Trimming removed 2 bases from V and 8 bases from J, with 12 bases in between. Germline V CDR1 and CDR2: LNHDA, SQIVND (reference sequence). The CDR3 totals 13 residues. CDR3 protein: CASSISRGGEAFF. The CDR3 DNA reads TGTGCCAGTAGTATATCAAGGGGGGGGGAAGCTTTCTTT.

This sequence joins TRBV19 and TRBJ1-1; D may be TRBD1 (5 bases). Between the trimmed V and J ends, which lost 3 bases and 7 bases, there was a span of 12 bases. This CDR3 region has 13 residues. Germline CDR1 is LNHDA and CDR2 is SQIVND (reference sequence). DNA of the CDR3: TGTGCCAGTAGTATGAGGCAGGGCGGTGAAGCTTTCTTT. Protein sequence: CASSMRQGGEAFF.

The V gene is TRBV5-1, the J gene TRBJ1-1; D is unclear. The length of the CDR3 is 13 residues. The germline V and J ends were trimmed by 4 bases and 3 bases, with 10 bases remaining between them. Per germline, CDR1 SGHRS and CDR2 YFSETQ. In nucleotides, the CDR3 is TGCGCCAGCAGCATCCGACAAGACACTGAAGCTTTCTTT. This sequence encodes CASSIRQDTEAFF.

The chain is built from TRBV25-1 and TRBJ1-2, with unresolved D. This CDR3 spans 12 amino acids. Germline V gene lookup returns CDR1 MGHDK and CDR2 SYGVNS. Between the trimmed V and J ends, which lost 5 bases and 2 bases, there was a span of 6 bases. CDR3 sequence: CASSTPNYGYTF. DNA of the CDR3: TGTGCCAGCAGTACACCGAACTATGGCTACACCTTC.

CDR3 coding DNA: TGTGCCTGGGATAGCGGGGTTGAGGAGACCCAGTACTTC. As protein: CAWDSGVEETQYF. The chain carries TRBV30 and TRBJ2-5; 8 bases are a match to TRBD2. This CDR3 comprises 13 residues. With V trimmed by 5 bases and J by 5 bases, 7 bases remained unmatched. Germline lookup yields CDR1 GTSNPN and CDR2 SVGIG (reference sequence). Full variable domain (remainder filled in from reference TRBV30 and TRBJ2-5): SQTIHQWPATLVQPVGSPLSLECTVEGTSNPNLYWYRQAAGRGLQLLFYSVGIGQISSEVPQNLSASRPQDRQFILSSKKLLLSDSGFYLCAWDSGVEETQYFGPGTRLLVL.

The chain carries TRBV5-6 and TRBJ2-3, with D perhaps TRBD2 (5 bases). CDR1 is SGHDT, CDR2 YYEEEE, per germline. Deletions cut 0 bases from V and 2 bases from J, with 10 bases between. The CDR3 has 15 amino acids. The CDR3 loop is CASSLVWGDTDTQYF. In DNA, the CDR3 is TGTGCCAGCAGCTTGGTTTGGGGAGACACAGATACGCAGTATTTT.

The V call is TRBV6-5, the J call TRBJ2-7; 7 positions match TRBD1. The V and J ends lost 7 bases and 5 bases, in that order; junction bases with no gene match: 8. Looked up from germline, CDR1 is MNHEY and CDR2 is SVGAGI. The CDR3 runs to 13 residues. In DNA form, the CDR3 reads TGTGCCAGCAACAGGGGTGGGTTCCACGAGCAGTACTTC. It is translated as CASNRGGFHEQYF.

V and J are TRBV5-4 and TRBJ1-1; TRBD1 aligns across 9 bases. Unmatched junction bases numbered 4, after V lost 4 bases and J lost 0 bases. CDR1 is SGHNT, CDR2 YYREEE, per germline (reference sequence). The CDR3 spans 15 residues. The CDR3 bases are TGTGCCAGCAGCCTTAGGGACAGGGTGAACACTGAAGCTTTCTTT. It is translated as CASSLRDRVNTEAFF.

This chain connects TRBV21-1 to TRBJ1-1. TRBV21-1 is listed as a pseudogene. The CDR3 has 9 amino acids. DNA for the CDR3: TGTGCCAGCAGCAATAAAGCTTTCTTT. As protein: CASSNKAFF.

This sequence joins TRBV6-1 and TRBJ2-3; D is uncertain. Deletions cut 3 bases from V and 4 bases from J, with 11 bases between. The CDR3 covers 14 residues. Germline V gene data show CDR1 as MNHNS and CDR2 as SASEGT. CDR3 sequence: CASSEVGYSDTQYF. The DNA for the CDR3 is TGTGCCAGCAGTGAGGTAGGGTACTCAGATACGCAGTATTTT.

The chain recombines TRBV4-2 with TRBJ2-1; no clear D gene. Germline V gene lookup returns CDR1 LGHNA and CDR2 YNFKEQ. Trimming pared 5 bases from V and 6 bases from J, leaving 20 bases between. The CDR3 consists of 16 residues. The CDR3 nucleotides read TGTGCCAGCAGCACCTCTCGGAGCCTCCATCTCAATGAGCAGTTCTTC. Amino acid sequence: CASSTSRSLHLNEQFF.

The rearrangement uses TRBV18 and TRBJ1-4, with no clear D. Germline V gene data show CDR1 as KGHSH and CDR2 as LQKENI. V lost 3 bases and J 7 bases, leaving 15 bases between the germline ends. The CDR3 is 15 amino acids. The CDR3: CASSPETGNVEKLFF. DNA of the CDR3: TGTGCCAGCTCACCTGAGACGGGTAACGTTGAAAAACTGTTTTTT.

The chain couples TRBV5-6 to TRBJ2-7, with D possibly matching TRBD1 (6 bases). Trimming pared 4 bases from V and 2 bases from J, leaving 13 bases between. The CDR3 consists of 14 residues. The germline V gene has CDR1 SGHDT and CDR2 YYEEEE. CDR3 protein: CASSAGDKAYEQYF. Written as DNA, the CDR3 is TGTGCCAGCAGCGCAGGGGACAAAGCCTACGAGCAGTACTTC.

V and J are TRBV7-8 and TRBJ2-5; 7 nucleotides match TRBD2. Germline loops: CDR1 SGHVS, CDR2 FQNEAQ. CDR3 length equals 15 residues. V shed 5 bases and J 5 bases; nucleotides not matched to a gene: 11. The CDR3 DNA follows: TGTGCCAGCAGCCGAAACGCGGGGCGGGGGGAGACCCAGTACTTC. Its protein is CASSRNAGRGETQYF. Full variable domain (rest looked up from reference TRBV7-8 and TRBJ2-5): GAGVSQSPRYKVAKRGQDVALRCDPISGHVSLFWYQQALGQGPEFLTYFQNEAQLDKSGLPSDRFFAERPEGSVSTLKIQRTQQEDSAVYLCASSRNAGRGETQYFGPGTRLLVL.

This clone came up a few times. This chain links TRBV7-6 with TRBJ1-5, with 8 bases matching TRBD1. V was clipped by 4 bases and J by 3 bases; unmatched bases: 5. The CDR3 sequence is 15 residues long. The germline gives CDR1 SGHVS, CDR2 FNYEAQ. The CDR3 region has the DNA TGTGCCAGCAGCTATGGACAGGGACCCAATCAGCCCCAGCATTTT. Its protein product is CASSYGQGPNQPQHF.

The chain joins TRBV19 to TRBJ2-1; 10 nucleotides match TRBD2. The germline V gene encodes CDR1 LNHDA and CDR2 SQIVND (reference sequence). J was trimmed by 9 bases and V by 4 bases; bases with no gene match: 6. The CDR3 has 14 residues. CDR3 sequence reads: CASSTGTSVPEQFF. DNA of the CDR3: TGTGCCAGTAGTACCGGGACTAGCGTTCCTGAGCAGTTCTTC.

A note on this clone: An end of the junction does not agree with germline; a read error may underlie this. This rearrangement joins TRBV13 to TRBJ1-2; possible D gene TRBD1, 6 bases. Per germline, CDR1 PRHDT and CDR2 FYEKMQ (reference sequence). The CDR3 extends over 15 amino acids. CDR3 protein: CASSARQAINSGYTF. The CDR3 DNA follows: TGTGCCAGCAGCGCACGACAGGCCATAAACTCTGGCTACACCTTC. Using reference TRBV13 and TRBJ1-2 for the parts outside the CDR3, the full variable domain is AAGVIQSPRHLIKEKRETATLKCYPIPRHDTVYWYQQGPGQDPQFLISFYEKMQSDKGSIPDRFSAQQFSDYHSELNMSSLELGDSALYFCASSARQAINSGYTFGSGTRLTVV.

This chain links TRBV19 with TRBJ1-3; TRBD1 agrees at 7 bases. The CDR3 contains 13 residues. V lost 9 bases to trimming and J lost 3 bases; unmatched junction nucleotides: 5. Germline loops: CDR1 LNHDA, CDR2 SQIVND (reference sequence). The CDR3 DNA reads TGTGCCAGCCGGGACAGTAATGGAAACACCATATATTTT. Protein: CASRDSNGNTIYF.

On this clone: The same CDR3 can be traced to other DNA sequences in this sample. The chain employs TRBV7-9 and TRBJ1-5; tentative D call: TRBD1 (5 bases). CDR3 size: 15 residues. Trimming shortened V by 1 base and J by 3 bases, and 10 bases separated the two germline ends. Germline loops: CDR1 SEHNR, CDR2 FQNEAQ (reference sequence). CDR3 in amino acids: CASSLESGPNQPQHF. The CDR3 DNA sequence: TGTGCCAGCAGCTTAGAGTCAGGGCCCAATCAGCCCCAGCATTTT.

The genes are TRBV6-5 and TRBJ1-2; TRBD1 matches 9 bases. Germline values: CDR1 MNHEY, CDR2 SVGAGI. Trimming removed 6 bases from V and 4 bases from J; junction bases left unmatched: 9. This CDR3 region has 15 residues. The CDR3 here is CASSPTGGRSYGYTF. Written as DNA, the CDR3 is TGTGCCAGCAGCCCTACAGGGGGCCGTAGCTATGGCTACACCTTC.

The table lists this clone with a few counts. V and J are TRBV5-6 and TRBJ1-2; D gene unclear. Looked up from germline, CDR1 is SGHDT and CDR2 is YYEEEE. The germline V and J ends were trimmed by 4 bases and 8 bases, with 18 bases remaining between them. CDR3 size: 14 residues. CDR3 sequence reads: CASSTEGPGRGYTF. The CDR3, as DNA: TGTGCCAGCAGCACGGAAGGTCCGGGTAGAGGCTACACCTTC.

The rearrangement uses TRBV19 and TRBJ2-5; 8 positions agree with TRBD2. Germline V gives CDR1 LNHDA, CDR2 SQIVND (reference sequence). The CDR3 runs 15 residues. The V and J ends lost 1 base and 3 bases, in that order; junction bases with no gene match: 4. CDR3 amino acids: CASSIGTSLKETQYF. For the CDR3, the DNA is TGTGCCAGTAGTATAGGGACTAGCCTTAAAGAGACCCAGTACTTC.

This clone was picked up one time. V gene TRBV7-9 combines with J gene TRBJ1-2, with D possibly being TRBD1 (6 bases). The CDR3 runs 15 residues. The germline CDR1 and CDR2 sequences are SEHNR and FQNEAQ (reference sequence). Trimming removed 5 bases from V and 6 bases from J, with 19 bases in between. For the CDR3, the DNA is TGTGCCAGCAGCCCCCCGCGGGGGGGCGGTGATGGCTACACCTTC. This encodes CASSPPRGGGDGYTF.

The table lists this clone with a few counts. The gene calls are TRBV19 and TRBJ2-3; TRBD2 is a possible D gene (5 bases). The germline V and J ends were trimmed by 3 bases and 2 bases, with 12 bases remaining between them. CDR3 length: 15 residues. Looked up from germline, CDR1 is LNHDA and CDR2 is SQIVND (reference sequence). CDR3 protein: CASSIGTGDTDTQYF. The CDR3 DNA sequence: TGTGCCAGTAGTATTGGTACCGGGGACACAGATACGCAGTATTTT.

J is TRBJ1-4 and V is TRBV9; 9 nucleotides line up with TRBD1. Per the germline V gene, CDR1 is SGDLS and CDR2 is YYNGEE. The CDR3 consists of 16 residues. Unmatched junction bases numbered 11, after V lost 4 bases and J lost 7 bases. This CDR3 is CASSPGVGTGSEKLFF. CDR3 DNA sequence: TGTGCCAGCAGCCCAGGGGTAGGGACAGGGTCTGAAAAACTGTTTTTT.